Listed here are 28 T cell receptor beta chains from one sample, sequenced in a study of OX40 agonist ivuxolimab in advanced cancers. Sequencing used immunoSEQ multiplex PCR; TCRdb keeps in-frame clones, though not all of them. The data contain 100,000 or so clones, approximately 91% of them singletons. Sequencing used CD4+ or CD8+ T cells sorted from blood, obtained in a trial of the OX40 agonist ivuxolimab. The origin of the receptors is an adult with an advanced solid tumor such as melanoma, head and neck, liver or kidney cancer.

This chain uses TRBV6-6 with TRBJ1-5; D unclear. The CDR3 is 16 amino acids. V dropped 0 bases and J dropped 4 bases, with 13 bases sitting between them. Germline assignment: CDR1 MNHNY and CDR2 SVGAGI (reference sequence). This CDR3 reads CASSYSGLRPNQPQHF. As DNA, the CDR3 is TGTGCCAGCAGTTACTCCGGGCTGCGCCCAAATCAGCCCCAGCATTTT.

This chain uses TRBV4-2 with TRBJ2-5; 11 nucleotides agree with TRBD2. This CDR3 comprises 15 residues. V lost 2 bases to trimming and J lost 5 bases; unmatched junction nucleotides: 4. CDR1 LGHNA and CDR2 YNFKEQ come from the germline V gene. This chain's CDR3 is CASSQRLAGWETQYF. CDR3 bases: TGTGCCAGCAGCCAAAGACTAGCGGGGTGGGAGACCCAGTACTTC.

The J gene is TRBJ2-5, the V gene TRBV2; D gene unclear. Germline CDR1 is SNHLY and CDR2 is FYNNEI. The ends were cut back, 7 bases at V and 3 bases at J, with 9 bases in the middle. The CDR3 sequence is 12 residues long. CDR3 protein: CASKTQEETQYF. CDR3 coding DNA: TGTGCCAGCAAAACACAAGAAGAGACCCAGTACTTC.

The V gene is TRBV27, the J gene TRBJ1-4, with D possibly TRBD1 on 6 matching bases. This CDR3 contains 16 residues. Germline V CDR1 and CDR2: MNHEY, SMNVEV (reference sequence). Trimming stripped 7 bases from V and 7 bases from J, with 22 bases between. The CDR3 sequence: CASKPQGQFRGEKLFF. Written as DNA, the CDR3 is TGTGCCAGCAAGCCCCAGGGGCAATTTCGGGGTGAAAAACTGTTTTTT.

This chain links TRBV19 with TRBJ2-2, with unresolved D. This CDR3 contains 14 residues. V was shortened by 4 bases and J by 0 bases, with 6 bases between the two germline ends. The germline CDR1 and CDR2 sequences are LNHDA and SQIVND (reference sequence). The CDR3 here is CASSKVSNTGELFF. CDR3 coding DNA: TGTGCCAGTAGTAAGGTCTCGAACACCGGGGAGCTGTTTTTT.

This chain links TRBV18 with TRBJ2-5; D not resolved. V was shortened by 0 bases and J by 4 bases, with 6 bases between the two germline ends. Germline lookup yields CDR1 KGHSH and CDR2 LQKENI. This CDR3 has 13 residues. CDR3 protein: CASSPPGSETQYF. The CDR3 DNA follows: TGTGCCAGCTCACCACCAGGGTCAGAGACCCAGTACTTC.

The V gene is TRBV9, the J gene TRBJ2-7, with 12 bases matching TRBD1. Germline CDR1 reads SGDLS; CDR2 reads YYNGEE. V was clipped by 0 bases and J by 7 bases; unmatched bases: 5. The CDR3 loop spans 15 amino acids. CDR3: CASSVGGQGAREQYF. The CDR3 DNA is TGTGCCAGCAGCGTAGGGGGACAGGGGGCGAGGGAGCAGTACTTC.

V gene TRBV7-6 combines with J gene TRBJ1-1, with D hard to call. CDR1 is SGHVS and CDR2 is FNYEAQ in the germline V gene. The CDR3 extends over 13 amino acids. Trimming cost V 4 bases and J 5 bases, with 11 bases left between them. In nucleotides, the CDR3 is TGTGCCAGCAGCTCGACCGAACGGACTGAAGCTTTCTTT. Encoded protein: CASSSTERTEAFF. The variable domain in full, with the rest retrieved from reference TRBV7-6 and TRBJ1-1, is GAGVSQSPRYKVTKRGQDVALRCDPISGHVSLYWYRQALGQGPEFLTYFNYEAQQDKSGLPNDRFSAERPEGSISTLTIQRTEQRDSAMYRCASSSTERTEAFFGQGTRLTVV.

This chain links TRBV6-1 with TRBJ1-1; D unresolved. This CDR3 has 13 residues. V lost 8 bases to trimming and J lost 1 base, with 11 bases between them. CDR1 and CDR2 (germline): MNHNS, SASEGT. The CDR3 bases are TGTGCCAGCGTATTAATACGGAACACTGAAGCTTTCTTT. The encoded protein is CASVLIRNTEAFF.

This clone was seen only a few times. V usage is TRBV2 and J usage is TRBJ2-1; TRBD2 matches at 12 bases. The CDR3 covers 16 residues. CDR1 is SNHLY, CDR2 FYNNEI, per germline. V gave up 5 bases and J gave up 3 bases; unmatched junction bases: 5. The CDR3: CASSSRTSGDYNEQFF. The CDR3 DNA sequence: TGTGCCAGCAGTTCAAGGACTAGCGGGGACTACAATGAGCAGTTCTTC.

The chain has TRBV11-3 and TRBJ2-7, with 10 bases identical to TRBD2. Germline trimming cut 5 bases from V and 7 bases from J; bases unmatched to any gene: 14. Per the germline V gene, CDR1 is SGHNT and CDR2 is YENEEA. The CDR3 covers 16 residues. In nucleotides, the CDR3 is TGTGCCAGCAGCCCGTCCAGCGGGGGGGCCCGGTCGGAGCAGTACTTC. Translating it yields CASSPSSGGARSEQYF.

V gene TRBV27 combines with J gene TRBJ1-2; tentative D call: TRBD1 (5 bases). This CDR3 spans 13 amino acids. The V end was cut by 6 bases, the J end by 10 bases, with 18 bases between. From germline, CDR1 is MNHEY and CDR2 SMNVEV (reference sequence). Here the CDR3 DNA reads TGTGCCAGCAGCATTAGGACCTGGGGGGTCTACACCTTC. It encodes CASSIRTWGVYTF.

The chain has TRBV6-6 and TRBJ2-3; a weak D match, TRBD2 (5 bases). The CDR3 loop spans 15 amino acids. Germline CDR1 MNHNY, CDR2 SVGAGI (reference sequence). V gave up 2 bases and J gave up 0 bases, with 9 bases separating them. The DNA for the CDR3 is TGTGCCAGCAGTTACGGCGGGTATAGCACAGATACGCAGTATTTT. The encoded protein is CASSYGGYSTDTQYF.

CDR3: CASSLAYGDTQYF. Here the CDR3 DNA reads TGCGCCAGCAGCTTGGCCTATGGAGATACGCAGTATTTT. This chain links TRBV5-1 with TRBJ2-3; D gene unclear. V lost 0 bases to trimming and J lost 5 bases, with 7 bases between them. CDR3 length: 13 amino acids. Germline V CDR1 and CDR2: SGHRS, YFSETQ.

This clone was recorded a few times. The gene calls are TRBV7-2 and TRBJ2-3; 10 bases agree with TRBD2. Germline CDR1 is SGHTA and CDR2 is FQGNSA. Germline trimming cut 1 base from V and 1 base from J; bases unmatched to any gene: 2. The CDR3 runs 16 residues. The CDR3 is CASSLVGTSGTDTQYF. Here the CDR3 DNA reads TGTGCCAGCAGCTTAGTAGGGACTAGCGGCACAGATACGCAGTATTTT.

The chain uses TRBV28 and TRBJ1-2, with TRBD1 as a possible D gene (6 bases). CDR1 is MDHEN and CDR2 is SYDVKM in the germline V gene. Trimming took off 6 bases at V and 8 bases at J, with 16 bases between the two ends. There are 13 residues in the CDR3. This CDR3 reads CASSLTRGWGYTF. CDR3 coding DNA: TGTGCCAGCAGCCTGACGAGGGGGTGGGGCTACACCTTC.

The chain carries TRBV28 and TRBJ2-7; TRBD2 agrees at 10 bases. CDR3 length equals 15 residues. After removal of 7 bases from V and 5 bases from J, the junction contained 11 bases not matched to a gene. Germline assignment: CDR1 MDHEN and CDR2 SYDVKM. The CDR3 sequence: CASTLGTSAIDEQYF. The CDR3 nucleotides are TGTGCCAGCACATTAGGGACTAGCGCGATCGACGAGCAGTACTTC. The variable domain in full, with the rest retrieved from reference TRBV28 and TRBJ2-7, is DVKVTQSSRYLVKRTGEKVFLECVQDMDHENMFWYRQDPGLGLRLIYFSYDVKMKEKGDIPEGYSVSREKKERFSLILESASTNQTSMYLCASTLGTSAIDEQYFGPGTRLTVT.

This CDR3 reads CASSLSIGAEANYGYTF. The CDR3 DNA follows: TGCGCCAGCAGCCTATCCATAGGGGCAGAAGCTAACTATGGCTACACCTTC. The chain is built from TRBV4-1 and TRBJ1-2; tentative D call: TRBD1 (5 bases). CDR3 length equals 17 residues. V lost 4 bases and J 0 bases, leaving 18 bases between the germline ends. Germline assignment: CDR1 MGHRA and CDR2 YSYEKL.

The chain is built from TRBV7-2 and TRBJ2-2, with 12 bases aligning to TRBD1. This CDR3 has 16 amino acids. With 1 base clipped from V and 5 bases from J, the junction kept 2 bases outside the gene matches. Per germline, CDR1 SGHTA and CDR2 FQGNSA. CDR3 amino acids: CASSLVGQGATGELFF. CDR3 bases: TGTGCCAGCAGCTTAGTGGGACAGGGGGCTACCGGGGAGCTGTTTTTT.

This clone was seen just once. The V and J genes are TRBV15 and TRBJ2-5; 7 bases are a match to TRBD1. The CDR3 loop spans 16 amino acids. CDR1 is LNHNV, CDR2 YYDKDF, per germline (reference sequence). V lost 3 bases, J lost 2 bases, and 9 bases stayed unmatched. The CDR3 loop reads CATSSGVGTAQETQYF. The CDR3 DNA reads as TGTGCCACCAGCAGTGGGGTTGGGACAGCACAAGAGACCCAGTACTTC.

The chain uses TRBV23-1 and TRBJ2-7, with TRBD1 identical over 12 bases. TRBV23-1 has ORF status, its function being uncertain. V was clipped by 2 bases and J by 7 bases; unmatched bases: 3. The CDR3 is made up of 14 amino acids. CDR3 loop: CASSQRDRGHEQYF. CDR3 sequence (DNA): TGCGCCAGCAGTCAAAGGGACAGGGGGCATGAGCAGTACTTC.

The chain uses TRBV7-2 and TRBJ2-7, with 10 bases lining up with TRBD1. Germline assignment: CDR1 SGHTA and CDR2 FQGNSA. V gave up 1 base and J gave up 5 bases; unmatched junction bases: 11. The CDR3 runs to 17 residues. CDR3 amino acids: CASSLGAPGQGINEQYF. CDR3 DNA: TGTGCCAGCAGCTTAGGGGCCCCGGGACAGGGGATCAACGAGCAGTACTTC.

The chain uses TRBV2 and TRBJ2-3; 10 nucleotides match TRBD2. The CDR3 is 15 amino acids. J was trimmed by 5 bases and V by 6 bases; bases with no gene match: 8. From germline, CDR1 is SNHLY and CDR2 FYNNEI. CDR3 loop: CASRELAGSGDTQYF. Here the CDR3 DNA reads TGTGCCAGCAGGGAACTAGCGGGATCAGGAGATACGCAGTATTTT.

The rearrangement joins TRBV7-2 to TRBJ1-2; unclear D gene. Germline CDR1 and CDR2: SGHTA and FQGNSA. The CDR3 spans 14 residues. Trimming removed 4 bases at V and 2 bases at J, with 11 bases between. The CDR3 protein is CASSYRAGNYGYTF. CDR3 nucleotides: TGTGCCAGCAGCTACCGTGCAGGAAACTATGGCTACACCTTC.

CDR3 protein: CASSWPDTEAFF. The CDR3 DNA reads as TGCGCCAGCAGCTGGCCGGACACTGAAGCTTTCTTT. This sequence joins TRBV5-1 and TRBJ1-1; no firm D call. Trimming cost V 3 bases and J 3 bases, with 6 bases left between them. CDR1 SGHRS and CDR2 YFSETQ come from the germline V gene. The CDR3 contains 12 residues.

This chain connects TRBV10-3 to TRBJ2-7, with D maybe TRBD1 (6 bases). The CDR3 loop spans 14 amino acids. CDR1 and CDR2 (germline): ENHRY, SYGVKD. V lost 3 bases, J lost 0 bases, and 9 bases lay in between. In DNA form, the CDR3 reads TGTGCCATCAGTGACGAGGACAGCTCCTACGAGCAGTACTTC. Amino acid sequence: CAISDEDSSYEQYF.

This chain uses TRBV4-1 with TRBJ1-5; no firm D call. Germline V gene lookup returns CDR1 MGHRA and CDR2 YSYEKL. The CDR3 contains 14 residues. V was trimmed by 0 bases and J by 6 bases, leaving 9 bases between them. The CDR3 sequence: CASSQDRGAQPQHF. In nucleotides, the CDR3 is TGCGCCAGCAGCCAAGATCGGGGTGCTCAGCCCCAGCATTTT.

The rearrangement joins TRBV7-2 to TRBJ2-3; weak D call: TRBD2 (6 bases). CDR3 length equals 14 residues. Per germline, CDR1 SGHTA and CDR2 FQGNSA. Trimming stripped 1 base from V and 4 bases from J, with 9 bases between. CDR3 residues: CASSLDPSADTQYF. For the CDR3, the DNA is TGTGCCAGCAGCTTAGATCCTAGCGCAGATACGCAGTATTTT.